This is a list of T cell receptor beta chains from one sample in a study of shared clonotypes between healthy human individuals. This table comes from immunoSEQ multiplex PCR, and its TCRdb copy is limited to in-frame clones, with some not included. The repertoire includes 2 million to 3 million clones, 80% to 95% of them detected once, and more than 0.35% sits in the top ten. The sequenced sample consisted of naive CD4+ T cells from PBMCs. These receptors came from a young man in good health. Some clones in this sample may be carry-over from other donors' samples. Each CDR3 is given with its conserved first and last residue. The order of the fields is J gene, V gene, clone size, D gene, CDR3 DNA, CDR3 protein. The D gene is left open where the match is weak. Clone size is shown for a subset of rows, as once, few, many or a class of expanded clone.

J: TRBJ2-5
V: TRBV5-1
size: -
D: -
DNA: TGCGCCAGCAGCTTAGGACAGCAAAACCAAGAGACCCAGTACTTC
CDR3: CASSLGQQNQETQYF

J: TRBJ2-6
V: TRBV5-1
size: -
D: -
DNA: TGCGCCAGCAGCTTCCGGGGCGGAGCTGGGGCCAACGTCCTGACTTTC
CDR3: CASSFRGGAGANVLTF

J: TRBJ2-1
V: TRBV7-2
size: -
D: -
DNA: TGTGCCAGCAGCTTCCGGGACTTTCCCTACAATGAGCAGTTCTTC
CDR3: CASSFRDFPYNEQFF

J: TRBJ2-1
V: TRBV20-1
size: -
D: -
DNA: TGCAGTGTAGGGATCGGTCGGTTCTTC
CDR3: CSVGIGRFF

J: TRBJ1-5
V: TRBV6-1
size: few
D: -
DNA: TGTGCCAGCAGTGAACAGGGGCTTGTCAATCAGCCCCAGCATTTT
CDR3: CASSEQGLVNQPQHF

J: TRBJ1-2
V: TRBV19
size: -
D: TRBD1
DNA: TGTGCCACCCGAGGGGGCAGGGAATGGGATGGCTACACCTTC
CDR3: CATRGGREWDGYTF

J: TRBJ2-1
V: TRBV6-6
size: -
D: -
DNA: TGTGCCAGCAGTTACTCCGGCAGCGGCCTTGTTGGTGAGCAGTTCTTC
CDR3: CASSYSGSGLVGEQFF

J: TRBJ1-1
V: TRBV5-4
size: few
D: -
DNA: TGTGCCAGCAGCTTGGATCTGTGGGGGGATGAAGCTTTCTTT
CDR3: CASSLDLWGDEAFF

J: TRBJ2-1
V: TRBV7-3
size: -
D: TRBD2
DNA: TGTGCCAGCGGGTCCGGGCGGGAGGGCCTCTCCTACAATGAGCAGTTCTTC
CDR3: CASGSGREGLSYNEQFF

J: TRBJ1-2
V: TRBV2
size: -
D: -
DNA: TGTGCCAGCAGTGAATTGGACCGGGGCTACACCTTC
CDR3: CASSELDRGYTF

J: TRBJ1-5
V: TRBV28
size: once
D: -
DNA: TGTGCCAGCGAAGAGGGTGGGACGGATCCCAATCAGCCCCAGCATTTT
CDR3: CASEEGGTDPNQPQHF

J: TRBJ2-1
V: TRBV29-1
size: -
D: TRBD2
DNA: TGCAGCGTCACCAAGACTAGCGTTGAGCAGTTCTTC
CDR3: CSVTKTSVEQFF

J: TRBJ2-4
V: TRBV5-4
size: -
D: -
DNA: TGTGCCAGCAGCTTGGGGGGTAACAAAAACATTCAGTACTTC
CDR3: CASSLGGNKNIQYF

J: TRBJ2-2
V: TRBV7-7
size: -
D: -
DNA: TGTGCCAGCAGCTCTACTCAGGACACCGGGGAGCTGTTTTTT
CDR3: CASSSTQDTGELFF

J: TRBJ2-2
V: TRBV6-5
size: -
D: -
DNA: TGTGCCAGCAGTTATACCCAGAACACCGGGGAGCTGTTTTTT
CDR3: CASSYTQNTGELFF

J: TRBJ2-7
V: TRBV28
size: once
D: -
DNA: TGTGCCAGCAGTTTACCCCCTCGGACCTACGAGCAGTACTTC
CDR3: CASSLPPRTYEQYF

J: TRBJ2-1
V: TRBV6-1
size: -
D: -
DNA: TGTGCCAGCAGTCCACTTAGCGGTTCCTACAATGAGCAGTTCTTC
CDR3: CASSPLSGSYNEQFF

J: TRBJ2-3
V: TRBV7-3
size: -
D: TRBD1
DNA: TGTGCCAGCAGCTTGATTCCCGGGACAGGGGGCACAGATACGCAGTATTTT
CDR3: CASSLIPGTGGTDTQYF

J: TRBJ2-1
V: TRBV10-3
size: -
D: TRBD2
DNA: TGTGCCATCAGTGACCGGCTAGCGGGAGCCTCTGGTGGCAATGAGCAGTTCTTC
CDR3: CAISDRLAGASGGNEQFF

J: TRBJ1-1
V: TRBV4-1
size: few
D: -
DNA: TGCGCCAGCAGCCCCTCTTCCGGGACTGAAGCTTTCTTT
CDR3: CASSPSSGTEAFF

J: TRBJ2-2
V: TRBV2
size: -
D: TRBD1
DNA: TGTGCCAGTCAGGGGGCCCGAACCGGGGAGCTGTTTTTT
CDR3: CASQGARTGELFF

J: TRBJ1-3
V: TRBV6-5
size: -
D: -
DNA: TGTGCCAGCAGGCAGGGAGACACCATATATTTT
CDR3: CASRQGDTIYF

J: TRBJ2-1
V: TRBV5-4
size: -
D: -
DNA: TGTGCCAGCAGCTTGCCGCGGGGCTCCTACAATGAGCAGTTCTTC
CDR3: CASSLPRGSYNEQFF

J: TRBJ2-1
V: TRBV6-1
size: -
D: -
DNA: TGTGCCAGCAGTGAAGGTATATTGGTGTACAATGAGCAGTTCTTC
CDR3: CASSEGILVYNEQFF

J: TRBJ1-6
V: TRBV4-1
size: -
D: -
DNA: TGCGCCAGCAGCCAAGATCTCTCTCGTAATTCACCCCTCCACTTT
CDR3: CASSQDLSRNSPLHF

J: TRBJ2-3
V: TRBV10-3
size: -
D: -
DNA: TGTGCCATCTTAGCGGATCTAAGCACAGATACGCAGTATTTT
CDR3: CAILADLSTDTQYF

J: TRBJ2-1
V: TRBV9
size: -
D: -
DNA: TGTGCCAGCAGCCCAATAGCTTCCGGGTACAATGAGCAGTTCTTC
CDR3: CASSPIASGYNEQFF

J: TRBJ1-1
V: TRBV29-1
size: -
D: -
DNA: TGCAGCGTTATCGGGGGGGGCACTGAAGCTTTCTTT
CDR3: CSVIGGGTEAFF

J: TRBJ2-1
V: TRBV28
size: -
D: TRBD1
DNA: TGTGCCAGCAGTTCCCCACCGGGACAGTTTCCGTCTTGGCAGTTCTTC
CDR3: CASSSPPGQFPSWQFF

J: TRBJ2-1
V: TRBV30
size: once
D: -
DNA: TGTGCCTGGAGTGTTGGCTACCGTTTCCATGAGCAGTTCTTC
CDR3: CAWSVGYRFHEQFF

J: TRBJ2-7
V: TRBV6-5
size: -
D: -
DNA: TGTGCCAGCAGCACAGGGTACGAGCAGTACTTC
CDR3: CASSTGYEQYF

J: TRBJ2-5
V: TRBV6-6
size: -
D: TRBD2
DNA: TGTGCCAGCACTCCTAGCGGGGGACAAGAGACCCAGTACTTC
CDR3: CASTPSGGQETQYF

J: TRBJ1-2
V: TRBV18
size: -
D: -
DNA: TGTGCCAGCTCACCCCTCATGGCAGATCGAGGGCTTATCAGCTACACCTTC
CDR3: CASSPLMADRGLISYTF

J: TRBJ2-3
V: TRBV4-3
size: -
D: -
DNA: TGCGCCAGCAGCCAAGAGGTTGTATCGGGGGACCTTAGCACAGATACGCAGTATTTT
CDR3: CASSQEVVSGDLSTDTQYF

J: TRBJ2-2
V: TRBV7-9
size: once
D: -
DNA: TGTGCCAGCCGCACCGGGAGTGCGTACACCGGGGAGCTGTTTTTT
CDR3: CASRTGSAYTGELFF

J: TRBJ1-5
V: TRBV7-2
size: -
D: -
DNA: TGTGCCAGCAGTTTTAGCCGGGATCCAAATCAGCCCCAGCATTTT
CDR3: CASSFSRDPNQPQHF

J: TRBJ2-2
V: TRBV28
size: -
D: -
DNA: TGTGCCAGCAGTTTAGGAAATTCCGGGGAGCTGTTTTTT
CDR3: CASSLGNSGELFF

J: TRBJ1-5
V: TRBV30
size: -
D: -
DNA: TGTGCCTGGAGTGTACAGAGAAATCAGCCCCAGCATTTT
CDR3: CAWSVQRNQPQHF

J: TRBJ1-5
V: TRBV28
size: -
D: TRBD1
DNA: TGTGCCAGCAATAGCCAGGGGGCTCAAAATCAGCCCCAGCATTTT
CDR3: CASNSQGAQNQPQHF

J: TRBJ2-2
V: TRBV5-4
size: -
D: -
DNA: TGTGCCAGCAGCTTTAAAGCGGGCAGGAACACCGGGGAGCTGTTTTTT
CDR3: CASSFKAGRNTGELFF

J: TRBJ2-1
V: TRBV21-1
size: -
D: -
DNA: TGTGCCAGCAGCAAAGATGGGACTAGTCCCCACCAACGGGACTACAATGAGCAGTTCTTC
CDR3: CASSKDGTSPHQRDYNEQFF

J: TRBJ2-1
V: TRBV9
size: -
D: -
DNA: TGTGCCAGTCAAAGATCAAGCGGCAATGAGCAGTTCTTC
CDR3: CASQRSSGNEQFF

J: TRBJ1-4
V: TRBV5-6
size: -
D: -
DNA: TGTGCCAGCAGCGGCTACCGGGACGGTCGACGAGCTAATGAAAAACTGTTTTTT
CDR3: CASSGYRDGRRANEKLFF

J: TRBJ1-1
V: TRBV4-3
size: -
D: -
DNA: TGCGCCAGCAGCCAAGATTCGGGCCCGAACACTGAAGCTTTCTTT
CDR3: CASSQDSGPNTEAFF

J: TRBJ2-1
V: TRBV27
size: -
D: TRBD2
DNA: TGTGCCAGCAGTTTAGGACTAGCTGATGAGCAGTTCTTC
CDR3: CASSLGLADEQFF

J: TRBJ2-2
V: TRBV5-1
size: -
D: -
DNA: TGCGCCAGCAGCTTGGGTATCGGGGCGAACACCGGGGAGCTGTTTTTT
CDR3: CASSLGIGANTGELFF

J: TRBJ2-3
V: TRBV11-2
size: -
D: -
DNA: TGTGCCAGCAGCTTACGAGGGAGGACCACAGATACGCAGTATTTT
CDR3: CASSLRGRTTDTQYF

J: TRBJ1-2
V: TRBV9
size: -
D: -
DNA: TGTGCCAGCAGCGTAGTGGGCGGGGGCTACACCTTC
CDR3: CASSVVGGGYTF

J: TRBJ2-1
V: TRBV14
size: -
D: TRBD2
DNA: TGTGCCAGCAGCCAACCGGGACTAGCGGGAGTTTGGCACAATGAGCAGTTCTTC
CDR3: CASSQPGLAGVWHNEQFF

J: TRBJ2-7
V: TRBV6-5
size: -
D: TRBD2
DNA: TGTGCCAGCAGGAATAGCGGGAGGTACTACGAGCAGTACTTC
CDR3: CASRNSGRYYEQYF